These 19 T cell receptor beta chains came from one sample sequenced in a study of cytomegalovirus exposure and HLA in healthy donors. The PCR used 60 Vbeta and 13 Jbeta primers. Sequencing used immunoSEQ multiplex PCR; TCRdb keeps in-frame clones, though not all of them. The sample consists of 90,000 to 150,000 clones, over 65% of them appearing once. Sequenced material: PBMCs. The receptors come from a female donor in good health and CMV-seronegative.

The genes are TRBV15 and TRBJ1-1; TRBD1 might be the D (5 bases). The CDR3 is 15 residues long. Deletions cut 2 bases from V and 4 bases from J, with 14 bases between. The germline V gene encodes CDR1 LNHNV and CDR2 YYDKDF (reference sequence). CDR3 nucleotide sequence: TGTGCCACCAGCAGACCCCTGGGGGGGGGCACTGAAGCTTTCTTT. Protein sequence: CATSRPLGGGTEAFF. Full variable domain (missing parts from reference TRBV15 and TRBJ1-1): DAMVIQNPRYQVTQFGKPVTLSCSQTLNHNVMYWYQQKSSQAPKLLFHYYDKDFNNEADTPDNFQSRRPNTSFCFLDIRSPGLGDTAMYLCATSRPLGGGTEAFFGQGTRLTVV.

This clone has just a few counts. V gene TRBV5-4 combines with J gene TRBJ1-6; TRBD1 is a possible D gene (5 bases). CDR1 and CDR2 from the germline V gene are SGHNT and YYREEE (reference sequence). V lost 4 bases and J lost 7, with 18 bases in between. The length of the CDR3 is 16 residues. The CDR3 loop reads CASSAGGPEWNSPLHF. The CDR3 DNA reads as TGTGCCAGCAGCGCGGGGGGTCCCGAGTGGAATTCACCCCTCCACTTT.

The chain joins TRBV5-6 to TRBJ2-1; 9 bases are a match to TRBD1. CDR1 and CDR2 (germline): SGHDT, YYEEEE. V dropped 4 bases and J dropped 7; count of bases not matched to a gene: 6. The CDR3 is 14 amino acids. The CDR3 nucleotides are TGTGCCAGCAGCGGGGACAGGGCCAGAAATGAGCAGTTCTTC. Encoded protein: CASSGDRARNEQFF.

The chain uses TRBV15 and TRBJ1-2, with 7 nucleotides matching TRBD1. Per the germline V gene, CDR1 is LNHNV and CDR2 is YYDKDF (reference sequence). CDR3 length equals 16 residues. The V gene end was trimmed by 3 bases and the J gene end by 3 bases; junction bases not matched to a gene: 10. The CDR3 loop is CATSRTGSGLDYGYTF. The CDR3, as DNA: TGTGCCACCAGCAGGACAGGGAGTGGCTTGGACTATGGCTACACCTTC.

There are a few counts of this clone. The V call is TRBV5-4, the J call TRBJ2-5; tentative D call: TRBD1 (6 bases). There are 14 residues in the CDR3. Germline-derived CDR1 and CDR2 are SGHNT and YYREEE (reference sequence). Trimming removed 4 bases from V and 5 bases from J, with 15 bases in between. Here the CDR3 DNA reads TGTGCCAGCAGCCCGTCGACAGGTGTGGAGACCCAGTACTTC. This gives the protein CASSPSTGVETQYF.

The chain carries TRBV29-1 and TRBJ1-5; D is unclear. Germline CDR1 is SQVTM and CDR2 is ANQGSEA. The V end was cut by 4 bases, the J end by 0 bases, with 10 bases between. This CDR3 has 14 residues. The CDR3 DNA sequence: TGCAGCGTTGTGTGGCAGAATAGCAATCAGCCCCAGCATTTT. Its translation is CSVVWQNSNQPQHF.

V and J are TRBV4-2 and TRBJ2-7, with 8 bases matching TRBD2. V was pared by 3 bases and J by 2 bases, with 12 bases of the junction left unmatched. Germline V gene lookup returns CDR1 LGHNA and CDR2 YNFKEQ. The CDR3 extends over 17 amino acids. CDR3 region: CASSQIPGLASPYEQYF. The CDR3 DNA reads TGTGCCAGCAGCCAGATCCCCGGACTAGCTTCCCCCTACGAGCAGTACTTC.

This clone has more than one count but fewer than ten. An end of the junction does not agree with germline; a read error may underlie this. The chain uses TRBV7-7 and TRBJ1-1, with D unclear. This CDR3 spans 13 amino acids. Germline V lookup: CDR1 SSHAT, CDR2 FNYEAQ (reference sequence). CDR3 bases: TGTGCTAGCAGCTTCCTCGGGTACCCTGAAGCTTTCTTT. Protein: CASSFLGYPEAFF.

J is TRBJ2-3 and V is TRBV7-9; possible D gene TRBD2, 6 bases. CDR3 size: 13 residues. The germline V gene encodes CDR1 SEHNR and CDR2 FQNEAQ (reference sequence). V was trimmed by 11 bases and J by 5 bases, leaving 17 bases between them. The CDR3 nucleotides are TGTGCCCGCGCGGGGACCGAGGGAGATACGCAGTATTTT. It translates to CARAGTEGDTQYF.

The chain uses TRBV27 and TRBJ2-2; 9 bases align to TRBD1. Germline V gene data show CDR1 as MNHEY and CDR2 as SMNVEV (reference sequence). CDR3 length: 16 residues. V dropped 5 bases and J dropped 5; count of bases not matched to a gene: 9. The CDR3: CASSMKWDRVTGELFF. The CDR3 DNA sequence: TGTGCCAGCAGTATGAAGTGGGACAGGGTAACCGGGGAGCTGTTTTTT.

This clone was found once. The CDR3 region has the DNA TGCGCCAGCAGCCCCGGACAGGGGGGGGCCGGGGAGCTGTTTTTT. Translated, it gives CASSPGQGGAGELFF. This chain uses TRBV5-1 with TRBJ2-2; 10 bases are shared with TRBD1. V lost 4 bases and J lost 6; bases outside the gene matches: 6. The CDR3 extends over 15 amino acids. Per the germline V gene, CDR1 is SGHRS and CDR2 is YFSETQ.

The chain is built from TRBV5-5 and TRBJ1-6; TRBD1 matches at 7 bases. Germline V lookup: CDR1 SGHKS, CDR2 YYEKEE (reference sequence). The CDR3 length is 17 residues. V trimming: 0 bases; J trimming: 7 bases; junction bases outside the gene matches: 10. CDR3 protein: CASSLDKQGLRNSPLHF. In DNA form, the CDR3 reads TGTGCCAGCAGCTTGGATAAACAGGGGTTGAGGAATTCACCCCTCCACTTT.

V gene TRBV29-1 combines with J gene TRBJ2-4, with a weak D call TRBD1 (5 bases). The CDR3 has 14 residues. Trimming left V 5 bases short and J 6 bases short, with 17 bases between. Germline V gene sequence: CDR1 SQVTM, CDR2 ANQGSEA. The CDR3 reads CSVFSRANRNIQYF. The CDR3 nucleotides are TGCAGCGTTTTCAGCAGGGCCAACAGAAACATTCAGTACTTC.

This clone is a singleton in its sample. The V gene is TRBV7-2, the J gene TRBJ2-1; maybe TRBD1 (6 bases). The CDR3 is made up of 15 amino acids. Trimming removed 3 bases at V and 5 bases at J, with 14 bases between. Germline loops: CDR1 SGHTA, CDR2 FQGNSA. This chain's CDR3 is CASSFEQGFNNEQFF. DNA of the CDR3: TGTGCCAGCAGCTTTGAACAGGGATTCAACAATGAGCAGTTCTTC.

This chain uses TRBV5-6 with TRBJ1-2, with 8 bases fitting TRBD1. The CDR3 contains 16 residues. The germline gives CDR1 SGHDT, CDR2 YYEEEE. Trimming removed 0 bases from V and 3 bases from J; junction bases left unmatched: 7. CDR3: CASSLAGMDRDYGYTF. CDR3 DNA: TGTGCCAGCAGCTTGGCCGGAATGGACAGGGACTATGGCTACACCTTC.

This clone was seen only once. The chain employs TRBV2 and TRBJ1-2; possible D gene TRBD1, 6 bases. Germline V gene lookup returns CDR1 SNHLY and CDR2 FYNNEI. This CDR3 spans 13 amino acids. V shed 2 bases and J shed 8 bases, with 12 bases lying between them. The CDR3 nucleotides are TGTGCCAGCAGTGAACAGGGGCGTGGGGGCTACACCTTC. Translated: CASSEQGRGGYTF.

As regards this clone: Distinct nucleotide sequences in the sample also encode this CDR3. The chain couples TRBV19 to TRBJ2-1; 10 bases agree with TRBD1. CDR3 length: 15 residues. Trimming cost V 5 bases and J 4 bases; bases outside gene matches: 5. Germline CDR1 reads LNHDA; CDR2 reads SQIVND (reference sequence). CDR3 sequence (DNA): TGTGCCAGTAGTCCTCGGACAGGGGGTTACAATGAGCAGTTCTTC. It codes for CASSPRTGGYNEQFF.

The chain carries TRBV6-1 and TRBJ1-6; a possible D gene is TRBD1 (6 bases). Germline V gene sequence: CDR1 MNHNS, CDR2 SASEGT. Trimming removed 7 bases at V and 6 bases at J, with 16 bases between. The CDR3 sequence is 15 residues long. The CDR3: CASKSPQGTNSPLHF. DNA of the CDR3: TGTGCCAGCAAAAGTCCCCAGGGGACTAATTCACCCCTCCACTTT.

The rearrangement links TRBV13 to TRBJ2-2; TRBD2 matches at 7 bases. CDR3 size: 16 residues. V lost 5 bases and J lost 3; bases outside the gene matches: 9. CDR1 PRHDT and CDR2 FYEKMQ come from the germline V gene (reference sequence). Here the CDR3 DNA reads TGTGCCAGCAGCCCGGGGAGGGAAGCTGACACCGGGGAGCTGTTTTTT. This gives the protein CASSPGREADTGELFF.